This T cell receptor (beta chain) was found in a study of T cell changes during pregnancy in multiple sclerosis. The table came from immunoSEQ multiplex PCR; TCRdb's copy has only in-frame clones and leaves some out. The sample comprises tens of thousands of clones, 85% to 95% of which are singletons, and about 0.99% rests with the top ten. This TCR was recovered from a female donor with multiple sclerosis, enrolled in a pregnancy study. The sample consisted of peripheral blood, taken after pregnancy.

Here the CDR3 DNA reads TGTGCCAGCAGCTTAAACCCAGGGGCTAATCAGCCCCAGCATTTT. Protein: CASSLNPGANQPQHF. V and J are TRBV11-2 and TRBJ1-5; tentative D call: TRBD1 (6 bases). The CDR3 has 15 amino acids. V lost 2 bases and J lost 4, with 12 bases in between. Germline CDR1 reads SGHAT; CDR2 reads FQNNGV.